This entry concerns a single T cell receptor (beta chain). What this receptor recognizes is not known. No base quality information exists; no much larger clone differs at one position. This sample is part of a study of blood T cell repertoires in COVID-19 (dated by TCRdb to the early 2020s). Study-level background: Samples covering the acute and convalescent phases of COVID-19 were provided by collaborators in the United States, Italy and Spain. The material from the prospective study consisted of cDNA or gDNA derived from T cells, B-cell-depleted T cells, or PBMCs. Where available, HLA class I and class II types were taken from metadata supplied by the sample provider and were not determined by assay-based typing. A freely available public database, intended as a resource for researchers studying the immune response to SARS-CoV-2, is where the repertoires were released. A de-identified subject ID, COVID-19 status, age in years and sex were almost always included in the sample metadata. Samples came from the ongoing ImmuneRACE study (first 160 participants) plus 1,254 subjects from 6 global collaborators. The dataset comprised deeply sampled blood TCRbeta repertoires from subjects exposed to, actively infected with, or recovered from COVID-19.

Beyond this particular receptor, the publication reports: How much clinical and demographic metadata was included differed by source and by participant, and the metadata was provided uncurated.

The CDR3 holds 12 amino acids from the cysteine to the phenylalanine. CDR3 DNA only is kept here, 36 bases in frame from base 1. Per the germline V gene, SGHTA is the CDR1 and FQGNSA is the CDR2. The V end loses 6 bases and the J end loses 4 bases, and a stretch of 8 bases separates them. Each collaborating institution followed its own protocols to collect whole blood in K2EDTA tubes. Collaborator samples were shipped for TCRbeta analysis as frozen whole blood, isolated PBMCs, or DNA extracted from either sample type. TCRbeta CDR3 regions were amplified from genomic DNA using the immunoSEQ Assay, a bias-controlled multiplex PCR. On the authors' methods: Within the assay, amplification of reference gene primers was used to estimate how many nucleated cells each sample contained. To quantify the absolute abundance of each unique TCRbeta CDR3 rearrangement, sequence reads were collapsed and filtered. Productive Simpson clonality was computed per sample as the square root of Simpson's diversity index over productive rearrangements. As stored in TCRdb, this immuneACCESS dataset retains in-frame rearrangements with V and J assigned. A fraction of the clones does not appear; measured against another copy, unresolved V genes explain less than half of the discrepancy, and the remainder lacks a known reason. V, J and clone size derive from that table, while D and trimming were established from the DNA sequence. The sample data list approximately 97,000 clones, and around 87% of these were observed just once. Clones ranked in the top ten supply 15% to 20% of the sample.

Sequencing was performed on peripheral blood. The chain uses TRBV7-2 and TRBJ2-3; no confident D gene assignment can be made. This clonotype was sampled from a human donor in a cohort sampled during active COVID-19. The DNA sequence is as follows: TGTGCCAGCAGTCACTTTCCAGATACGCAGTATTTT. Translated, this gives CASSHFPDTQYF.